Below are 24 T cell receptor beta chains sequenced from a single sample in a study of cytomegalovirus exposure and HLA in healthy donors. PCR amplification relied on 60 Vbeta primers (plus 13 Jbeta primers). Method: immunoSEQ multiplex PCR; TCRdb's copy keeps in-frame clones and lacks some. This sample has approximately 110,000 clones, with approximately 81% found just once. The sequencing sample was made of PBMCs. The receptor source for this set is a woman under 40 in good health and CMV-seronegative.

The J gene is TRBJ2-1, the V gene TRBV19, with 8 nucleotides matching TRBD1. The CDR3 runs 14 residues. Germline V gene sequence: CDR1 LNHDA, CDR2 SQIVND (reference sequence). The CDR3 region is CAISRQGLADEQFF. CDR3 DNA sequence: TGTGCAATTTCCCGACAGGGGCTTGCAGATGAGCAGTTCTTC.

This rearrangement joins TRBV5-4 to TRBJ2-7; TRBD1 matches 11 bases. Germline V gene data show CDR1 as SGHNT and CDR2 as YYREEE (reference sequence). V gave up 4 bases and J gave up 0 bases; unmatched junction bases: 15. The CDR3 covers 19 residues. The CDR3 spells CASSVDRGQRLLASYEQYF. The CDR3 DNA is TGTGCCAGCAGCGTGGACAGGGGGCAAAGGTTACTAGCCTCCTACGAGCAGTACTTC.

This CDR3 reads CASSLALGAVQSQYF. CDR3 DNA sequence: TGCGCCAGCAGCTTGGCGCTGGGGGCCGTCCAGTCGCAGTATTTT. The chain combines TRBV5-1 with TRBJ2-3, with D perhaps matching TRBD1 (6 bases). This CDR3 is built from 15 residues. Trimming stripped 0 bases from V and 10 bases from J, with 18 bases between. Germline CDR1 SGHRS, CDR2 YFSETQ.

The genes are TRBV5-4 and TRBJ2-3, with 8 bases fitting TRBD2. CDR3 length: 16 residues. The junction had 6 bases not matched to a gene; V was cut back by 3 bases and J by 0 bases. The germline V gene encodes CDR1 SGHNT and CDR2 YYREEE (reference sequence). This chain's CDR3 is CASSSQLAASTDTQYF. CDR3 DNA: TGTGCCAGCAGCTCGCAACTAGCGGCTAGCACAGATACGCAGTATTTT.

The CDR3 DNA follows: TGCGCCAGCACGCCCGGACAGGGAACGAAAGGCTACACCTTC. It translates to CASTPGQGTKGYTF. The gene calls are TRBV23-1 and TRBJ1-2, with 8 bases matching TRBD1. TRBV23-1 is placed among ORFs of uncertain function. The junction had 12 bases not matched to a gene; V was cut back by 7 bases and J by 8 bases. This CDR3 comprises 14 residues.

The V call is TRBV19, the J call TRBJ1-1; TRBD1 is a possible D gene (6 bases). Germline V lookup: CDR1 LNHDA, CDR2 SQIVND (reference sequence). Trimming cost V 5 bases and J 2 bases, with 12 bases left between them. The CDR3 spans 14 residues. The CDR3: CASSVQGFNTEAFF. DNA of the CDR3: TGTGCCAGTAGTGTACAGGGCTTCAACACTGAAGCTTTCTTT.

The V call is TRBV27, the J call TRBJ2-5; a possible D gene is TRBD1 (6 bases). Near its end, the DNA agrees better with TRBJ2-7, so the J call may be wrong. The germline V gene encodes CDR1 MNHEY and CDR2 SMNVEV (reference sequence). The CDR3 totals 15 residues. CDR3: CASIPKGGFGYEQYF. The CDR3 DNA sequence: TGTGCCAGCATACCAAAAGGGGGTTTCGGCTACGAGCAGTACTTC.

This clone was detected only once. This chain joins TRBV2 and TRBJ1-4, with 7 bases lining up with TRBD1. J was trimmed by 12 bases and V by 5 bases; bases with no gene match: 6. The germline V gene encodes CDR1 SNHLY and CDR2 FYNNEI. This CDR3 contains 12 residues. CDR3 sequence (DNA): TGTGCCAGCAGTACGACAGGGACTGAACTGTTTTTT. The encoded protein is CASSTTGTELFF.

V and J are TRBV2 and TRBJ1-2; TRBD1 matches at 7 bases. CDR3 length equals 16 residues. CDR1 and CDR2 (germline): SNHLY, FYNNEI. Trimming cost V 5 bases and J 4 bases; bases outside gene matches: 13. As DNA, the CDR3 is TGTGCCAGCAGTAGGGACCCACAGGGGCGCCTCTATGGCTACACCTTC. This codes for CASSRDPQGRLYGYTF.

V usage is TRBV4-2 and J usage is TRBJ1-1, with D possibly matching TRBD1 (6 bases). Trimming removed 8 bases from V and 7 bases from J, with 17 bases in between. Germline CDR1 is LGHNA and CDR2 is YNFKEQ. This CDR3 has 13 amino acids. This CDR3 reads CASREQGTIEAFF. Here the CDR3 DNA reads TGTGCCAGCCGAGAACAGGGAACTATTGAAGCTTTCTTT.

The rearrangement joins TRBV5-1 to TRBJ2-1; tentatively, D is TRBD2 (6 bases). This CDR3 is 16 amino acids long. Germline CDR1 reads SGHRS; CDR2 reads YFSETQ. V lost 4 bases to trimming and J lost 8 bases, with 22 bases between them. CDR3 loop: CASSPITGVYSDEQFF. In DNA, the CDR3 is TGCGCCAGCAGCCCTATTACGGGAGTGTATTCGGATGAGCAGTTCTTC.

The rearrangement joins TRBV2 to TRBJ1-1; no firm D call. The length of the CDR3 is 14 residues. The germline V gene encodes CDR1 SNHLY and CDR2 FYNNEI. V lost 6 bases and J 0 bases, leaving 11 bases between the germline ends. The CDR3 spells CASSPDGMNTEAFF. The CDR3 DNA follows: TGTGCCAGCAGCCCCGACGGGATGAACACTGAAGCTTTCTTT. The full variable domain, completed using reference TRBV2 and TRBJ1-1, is EPEVTQTPSHQVTQMGQEVILRCVPISNHLYFYWYRQILGQKVEFLVSFYNNEISEKSEIFDDQFSVERPDGSNFTLKIRSTKLEDSAMYFCASSPDGMNTEAFFGQGTRLTVV.

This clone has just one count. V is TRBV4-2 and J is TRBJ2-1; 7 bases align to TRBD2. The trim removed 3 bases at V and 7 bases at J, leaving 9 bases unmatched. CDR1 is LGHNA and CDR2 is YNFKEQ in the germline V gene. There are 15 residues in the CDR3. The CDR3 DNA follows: TGTGCCAGCAGCCACCTCCAGACTAGCCAGAATGAGCAGTTCTTC. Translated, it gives CASSHLQTSQNEQFF.

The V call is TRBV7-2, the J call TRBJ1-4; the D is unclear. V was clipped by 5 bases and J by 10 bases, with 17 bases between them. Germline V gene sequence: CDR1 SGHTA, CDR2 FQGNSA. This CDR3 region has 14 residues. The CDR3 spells CASSLGVGRRKLFF. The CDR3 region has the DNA TGTGCCAGCAGCCTCGGGGTCGGGAGGAGAAAACTGTTTTTT.

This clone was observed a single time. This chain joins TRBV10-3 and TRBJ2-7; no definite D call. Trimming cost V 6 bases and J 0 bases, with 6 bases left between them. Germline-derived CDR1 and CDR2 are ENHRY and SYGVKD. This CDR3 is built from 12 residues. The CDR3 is CAISTDSYEQYF. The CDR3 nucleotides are TGTGCCATCAGCACAGACTCCTACGAGCAGTACTTC.

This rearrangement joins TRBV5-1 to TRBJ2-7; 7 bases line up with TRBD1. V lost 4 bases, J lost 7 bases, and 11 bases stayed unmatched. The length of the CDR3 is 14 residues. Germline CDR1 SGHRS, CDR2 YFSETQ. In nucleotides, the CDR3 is TGCGCCAGCAGCGAGAGACAGGGCGCCTGTGAGCAGTACTTC. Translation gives CASSERQGACEQYF.

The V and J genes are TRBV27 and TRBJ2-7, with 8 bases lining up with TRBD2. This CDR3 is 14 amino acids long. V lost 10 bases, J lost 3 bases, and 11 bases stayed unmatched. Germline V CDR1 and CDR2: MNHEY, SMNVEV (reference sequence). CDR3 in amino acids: CATGGGSFSYEQYF. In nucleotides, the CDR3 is TGTGCCACCGGGGGGGGATCCTTCAGCTACGAGCAGTACTTC.

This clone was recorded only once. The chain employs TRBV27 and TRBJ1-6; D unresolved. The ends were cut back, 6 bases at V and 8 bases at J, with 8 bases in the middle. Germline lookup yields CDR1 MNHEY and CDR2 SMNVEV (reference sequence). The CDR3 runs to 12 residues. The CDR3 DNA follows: TGTGCCAGCAGGGCCACCTATTCACCCCTCCACTTT. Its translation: CASRATYSPLHF.

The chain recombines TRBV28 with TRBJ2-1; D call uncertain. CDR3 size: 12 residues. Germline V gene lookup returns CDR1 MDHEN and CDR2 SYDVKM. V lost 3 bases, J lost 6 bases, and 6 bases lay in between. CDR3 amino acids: CASSFLINEQFF. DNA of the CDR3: TGTGCCAGCAGTTTTCTAATCAATGAGCAGTTCTTC.

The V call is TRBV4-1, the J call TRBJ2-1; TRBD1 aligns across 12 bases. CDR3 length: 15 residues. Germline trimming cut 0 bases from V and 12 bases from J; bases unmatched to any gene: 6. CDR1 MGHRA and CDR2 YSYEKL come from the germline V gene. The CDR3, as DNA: TGCGCCAGCAGCCAAGAGGGACAGGGGGCGAGGGTGCAGTTCTTC. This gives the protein CASSQEGQGARVQFF.

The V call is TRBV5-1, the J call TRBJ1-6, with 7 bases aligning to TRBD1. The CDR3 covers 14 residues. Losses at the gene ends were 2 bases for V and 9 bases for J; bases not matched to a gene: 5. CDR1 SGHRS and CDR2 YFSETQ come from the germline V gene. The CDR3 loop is CASSFETGSSPLHF. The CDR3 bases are TGCGCCAGCAGCTTCGAGACAGGGAGTTCACCCCTCCACTTT.

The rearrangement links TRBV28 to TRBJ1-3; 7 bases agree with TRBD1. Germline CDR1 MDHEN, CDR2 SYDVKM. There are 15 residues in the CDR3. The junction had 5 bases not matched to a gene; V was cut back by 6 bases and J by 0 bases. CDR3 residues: CASRRTGNSGNTIYF. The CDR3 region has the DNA TGTGCCAGCAGACGGACAGGCAACTCTGGAAACACCATATATTTT.

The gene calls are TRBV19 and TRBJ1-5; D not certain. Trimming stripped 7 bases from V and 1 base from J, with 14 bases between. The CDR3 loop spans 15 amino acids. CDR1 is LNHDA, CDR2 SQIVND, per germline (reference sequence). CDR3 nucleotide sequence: TGTGCCAGTAAAGGGTCCGGGGTAAGCAATCAGCCCCAGCATTTT. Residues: CASKGSGVSNQPQHF.

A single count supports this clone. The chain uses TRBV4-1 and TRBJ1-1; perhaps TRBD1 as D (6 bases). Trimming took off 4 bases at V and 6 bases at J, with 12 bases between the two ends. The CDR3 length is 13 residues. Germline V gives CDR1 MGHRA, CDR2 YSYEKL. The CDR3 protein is CASSLPRGAEAFF. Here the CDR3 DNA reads TGCGCCAGCAGCCTACCCAGGGGCGCTGAAGCTTTCTTT.